Shown below are 10 T cell receptor beta chains from a single sample sequenced in a study of T cells in Graves' hyperthyroidism and ophthalmopathy. From RNA transcripts, TCR beta CDR3 regions were amplified. The primer set for the first-round RT-PCR of the TCR CDR3 was HTBI. MiXCR, applied by TCRdb to the multiplex PCR reads, yields one record per CDR3 protein. The repertoire has roughly 400,000 distinct CDR3 sequences, around 14% of them found once; the top ten carry 28%. What was sequenced was blood. These receptors came from a woman aged 18-30 years with Graves' hyperthyroidism that later progressed to Graves' ophthalmopathy.

This clonotype was detected many times. This chain joins TRBV7-2 and TRBJ2-4; 8 nucleotides match TRBD1. Germline CDR1 and CDR2: SGHTA and FQGNSA. The CDR3 spans 14 residues. After removal of 5 bases from V and 8 bases from J, the junction contained 8 bases not matched to a gene. The CDR3 bases are TGTGCCAGCAGCGCCCGACAGGGGTCGGACATTCAGTACTTC. The encoded protein is CASSARQGSDIQYF.

This clonotype was observed at least ten times. The rearrangement links TRBV27 to TRBJ2-7, with TRBD2 matching 11 bases. The V segment lost 7 bases and the J segment 3 bases; nucleotides outside the gene matches: 14. The CDR3 sequence is 17 residues long. Germline V gives CDR1 MNHEY, CDR2 SMNVEV (reference sequence). The CDR3 protein is CASKTSGKRVRFYEQYF. CDR3 nucleotide sequence: TGTGCCAGCAAGACTAGCGGGAAAAGAGTCCGATTCTACGAGCAGTACTTC.

This clonotype was observed many times. The CDR3 DNA is TGTGCCAGCATCCAAGGTCCTGGACAGGGGAATGAGCAGTTCTTC. Protein product: CASIQGPGQGNEQFF. The rearrangement joins TRBV11-1 to TRBJ2-1; the match to TRBD1 covers 9 bases. Germline CDR1 is SGHAT and CDR2 is FQDESV (reference sequence). The ends lost 7 bases at V and 7 bases at J; junction bases unmatched: 11. The CDR3 loop spans 15 amino acids. Using reference TRBV11-1 and TRBJ2-1 for the parts outside the CDR3, the full variable domain is EAEVAQSPRYKITEKSQAVAFWCDPISGHATLYWYRQILGQGPELLVQFQDESVVDDSQLPKDRFSAERLKGVDSTLKIQPAELGDSAMYLCASIQGPGQGNEQFFGPGTRLTVL.

The sample holds many counts of this clonotype. The genes are TRBV6-1 and TRBJ2-7; D gene ambiguous. V was pared by 3 bases and J by 5 bases, with 14 bases between. CDR1 is MNHNS, CDR2 SASEGT, per germline. The CDR3 consists of 14 residues. The chain's CDR3 is CASSDLAARDEQYF. CDR3 coding DNA: TGTGCCAGCAGTGATTTGGCCGCACGGGACGAGCAGTACTTC.

Details on this clonotype: A much larger clone lies one base from this, so it may be a read error. The rearrangement uses TRBV9 and TRBJ1-2, with 7 bases lining up with TRBD1. Germline V gene sequence: CDR1 SGDLS, CDR2 YYNGEE. The CDR3 is made up of 16 amino acids. The CDR3, as DNA: TGTGTCAGCACCGGGACAGCTTCTCCTCTATTCTATGGCTACACCTTC. Protein sequence: CVSTGTASPLFYGYTF.

This clonotype was counted many times. This rearrangement joins TRBV5-1 to TRBJ2-5, with D possibly being TRBD2 (6 bases). The CDR3 covers 18 residues. The germline V gene encodes CDR1 SGHRS and CDR2 YFSETQ. Trimming pared 1 base from V and 3 bases from J, leaving 22 bases between. This chain's CDR3 is CASSLWGGLSGAEETQYF. The DNA for the CDR3 is TGCGCCAGCAGCTTGTGGGGAGGACTAAGCGGCGCGGAAGAGACCCAGTACTTC.

Note on this clonotype: Lacking the conserved final phenylalanine or tryptophan, this CDR3 likely reflects a read error. The chain joins TRBV20-1 to TRBJ1-1; D call uncertain. Looked up from germline, CDR1 is DFQATT and CDR2 is SNEGSKA (reference sequence). The CDR3 length is 10 residues. The V end was cut by 6 bases, the J end by 7 bases, with 9 bases between. The DNA for the CDR3 is TGCAGTGCCGGGCTGCATGAAGCTTTCCTT. It encodes CSAGLHEAFL.

Worth noting for this clonotype: This may be a read error, as it is one base from a much larger clone. A read error is likely, as this CDR3 ends without the conserved phenylalanine or tryptophan. The DNA for the CDR3 is TGTGCCAGCACCCCGTGGGGAGCAACTAATGAAAAACTGTTTTCT. This sequence encodes CASTPWGATNEKLFS. The J gene is TRBJ1-4, the V gene TRBV28; D call uncertain. The germline gives CDR1 MDHEN, CDR2 SYDVKM. The CDR3 covers 15 residues. V was clipped by 7 bases and J by 0 bases, with 12 bases between them.

This clonotype was seen many times. V is TRBV6-1 and J is TRBJ2-3; TRBD1 matches 9 bases. With 5 bases clipped from V and 5 bases from J, the junction kept 2 bases outside the gene matches. Germline V gives CDR1 MNHNS, CDR2 SASEGT. CDR3 length equals 13 residues. The CDR3 loop is CASSMTGGDTQYF. The DNA of the CDR3 is TGTGCCAGCAGTATGACAGGGGGAGATACGCAGTATTTT.

This clonotype occurred a few times. The chain is built from TRBV20-1 and TRBJ2-2, with 8 bases fitting TRBD1. V shed 0 bases and J 0 bases; nucleotides not matched to a gene: 9. CDR3 length: 18 residues. Germline assignment: CDR1 DFQATT and CDR2 SNEGSKA (reference sequence). CDR3 residues: CSARDPRQGAANTGELFF. The CDR3 nucleotides are TGCAGTGCTAGAGATCCCCGTCAGGGGGCGGCGAACACCGGGGAGCTGTTTTTT.